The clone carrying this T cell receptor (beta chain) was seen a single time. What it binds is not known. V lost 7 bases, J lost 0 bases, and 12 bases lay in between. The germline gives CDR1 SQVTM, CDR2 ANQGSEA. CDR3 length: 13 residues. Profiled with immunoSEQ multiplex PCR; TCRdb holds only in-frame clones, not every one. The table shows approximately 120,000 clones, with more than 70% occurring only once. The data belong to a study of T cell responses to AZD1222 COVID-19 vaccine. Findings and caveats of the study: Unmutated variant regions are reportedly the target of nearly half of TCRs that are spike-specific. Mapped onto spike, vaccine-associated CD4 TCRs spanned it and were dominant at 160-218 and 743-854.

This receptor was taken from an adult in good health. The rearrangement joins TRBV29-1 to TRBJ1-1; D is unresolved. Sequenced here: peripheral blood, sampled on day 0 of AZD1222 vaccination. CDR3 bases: TGCAGCGCATCACAGCTCATGAACACTGAAGCTTTCTTT. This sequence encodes CSASQLMNTEAFF.